Below, one TCR beta chain is given with its context. Its antigen is still unknown. This record comes from a study of PD-1 blockade in mismatch repair-deficient tumors. Study overall: Patients had approximately 12 mismatch repair-deficient cancer types and were previously treated and progressing. Findings of the study overall: After pembrolizumab, tumor-resident clones rose rapidly, then generally contracted before radiologic responses.

All patients were mismatch repair deficient, assessed by either PCR or immunohistochemistry. The TCR-sequenced patients were three responders to pembrolizumab. The CDR3 runs to 14 residues. The V end lost 2 bases, the J end lost 2 bases, and 10 bases lay between the germline ends. CDR1 and CDR2 (germline): SNHLY, FYNNEI. Data came from immunoSEQ multiplex PCR; TCRdb stores just in-frame clones and leaves some out. This sample has nearly 25,000 clones, with over 80% found just once. Sample: peripheral blood, taken 12 weeks after starting pembrolizumab. This chain uses TRBV2 with TRBJ2-7; D might be TRBD1 or TRBD2, each matching 5 bases. This clonotype originated in an adult with mismatch repair-deficient cancer. DNA of the CDR3: TGTGCCAGCAGTGAAATCGGGGCCACCTACGAGCAGTACTTC. Its protein is CASSEIGATYEQYF.